This T cell receptor beta chain was found in a study of blood T cell repertoires in COVID-19. V was pared by 1 base and J by 0 bases, with 10 bases between. Germline CDR1 is MGHRA and CDR2 is YSYEKL. The CDR3 is 15 amino acids. Using immunoSEQ multiplex PCR, the repertoire was profiled, and TCRdb retains in-frame clones only, with some absent. The sample records approximately 170,000 clones, 70% to 85% being singletons. Sequencing input: peripheral blood. This TCR came from a man in his 60s who had recovered from COVID-19. This sequence joins TRBV4-1 and TRBJ2-7; D remains ambiguous. The CDR3 is CASSQALQASYEQYF. CDR3 DNA sequence: TGCGCCAGCAGCCAAGCGCTCCAAGCCTCCTACGAGCAGTACTTC.